Below are 19 T cell receptor beta chains sequenced from a single sample in a study of T cell changes during pregnancy in multiple sclerosis. The protocol was immunoSEQ multiplex PCR, while the TCRdb copy is restricted to in-frame clones and leaves out a portion. The sample holds about 33,000 clones, roughly nine tenths seen once. This specimen consisted of CD4+ T cells from peripheral blood mononuclear cells, obtained in the third trimester of pregnancy. The receptors derive from a female donor in good health, enrolled as a control in a pregnancy study.

With respect to this clone: This likely reflects a read error, since a far larger clone is one base away. This chain uses TRBV5-6 with TRBJ2-5, with 11 bases lining up with TRBD2. The CDR3 contains 17 residues. Trimming at V came to 0 bases and at J to 3 bases, leaving 7 bases not matched to a gene. Germline V gene data show CDR1 as SGHDT and CDR2 as YYEEEE. This chain's CDR3 is CASSLGLAGGREETQYF. Here the CDR3 DNA reads TGTGCCAGCAGCTTGGGGCTAGCGGGGGGAAGAGAAGAGACCCAGTACTTC. The variable domain in full, completed from reference TRBV5-6 and TRBJ2-5, reads DAGVTQSPTHLIKTRGQQVTLRCSPKSGHDTVSWYQQALGQGPQFIFQYYEEEERQRGNFPDRFSGHQFPNYSSELNVNALLLGDSALYLCASSLGLAGGREETQYFGPGTRLLVL.

The chain has TRBV18 and TRBJ2-3, with D tentatively TRBD1 (7 bases). CDR1 KGHSH and CDR2 LQKENI come from the germline V gene. V lost 2 bases, J lost 5 bases, and 11 bases lay in between. This CDR3 comprises 14 residues. The CDR3 loop is CASSPVQGGDTQYF. DNA for the CDR3: TGTGCCAGCTCACCAGTTCAGGGGGGAGATACGCAGTATTTT. The variable domain in full, with the rest retrieved from reference TRBV18 and TRBJ2-3, is NAGVMQNPRHLVRRRGQEARLRCSPMKGHSHVYWYRQLPEEGLKFMVYLQKENIIDESGMPKERFSAEFPKEGPSILRIQQVVRGDSAAYFCASSPVQGGDTQYFGPGTRLTVL.

The gene calls are TRBV7-2 and TRBJ1-2, with a weak D call TRBD1 (5 bases). This CDR3 spans 14 amino acids. V lost 11 bases and J 7 bases, leaving 23 bases between the germline ends. Germline V gene sequence: CDR1 SGHTA, CDR2 FQGNSA. The CDR3 DNA sequence: TGTGCCGCCGCGCAGGGCCCCGCGAGGAGTGGCTACACCTTC. Translating it yields CAAAQGPARSGYTF.

V and J are TRBV27 and TRBJ1-4; 7 nucleotides line up with TRBD1. V trimming: 3 bases; J trimming: 3 bases; junction bases outside the gene matches: 10. Germline-derived CDR1 and CDR2 are MNHEY and SMNVEV (reference sequence). The CDR3 has 17 amino acids. The CDR3 region is CASSFIRGRLANEKLFF. CDR3 DNA: TGTGCCAGCAGTTTTATTAGGGGGCGCCTGGCTAATGAAAAACTGTTTTTT.

The chain employs TRBV2 and TRBJ1-1, with 8 bases identical to TRBD1. V was pared by 3 bases and J by 3 bases, with 3 bases of the junction left unmatched. Germline V gene data show CDR1 as SNHLY and CDR2 as FYNNEI. The length of the CDR3 is 14 residues. The CDR3 nucleotides read TGTGCCAGCAGTGAGGGACAGGCCTACACTGAAGCTTTCTTT. Amino acids: CASSEGQAYTEAFF.

The gene calls are TRBV28 and TRBJ2-7; a possible D gene is TRBD1 (5 bases). CDR1 MDHEN and CDR2 SYDVKM come from the germline V gene. This CDR3 comprises 15 residues. Trimming removed 2 bases from V and 6 bases from J, with 17 bases in between. CDR3 in DNA: TGTGCCAGCAGTTTACGGACACAGTCACGCTCCGAGCAGTACTTC. Protein product: CASSLRTQSRSEQYF.

The V and J genes are TRBV5-1 and TRBJ2-3, with 8 positions matching TRBD2. This CDR3 is 18 amino acids long. Germline lookup yields CDR1 SGHRS and CDR2 YFSETQ. With V trimmed by 3 bases and J by 2 bases, 14 bases remained unmatched. In nucleotides, the CDR3 is TGCGCCAGCAGCTCCTTGGATATGCGGGGGGACACCACAGATACGCAGTATTTT. It is translated as CASSSLDMRGDTTDTQYF.

The gene calls are TRBV28 and TRBJ2-7; 11 bases map to TRBD1. The CDR3 is 15 residues long. CDR1 and CDR2 (germline): MDHEN, SYDVKM. With V trimmed by 6 bases and J by 0 bases, 4 bases remained unmatched. CDR3 sequence (DNA): TGTGCCAGCAGCTCCGGGACAGGGGGCTCCTACGAGCAGTACTTC. Its translation is CASSSGTGGSYEQYF. Filled out from reference TRBV28 and TRBJ2-7, the complete variable domain reads DVKVTQSSRYLVKRTGEKVFLECVQDMDHENMFWYRQDPGLGLRLIYFSYDVKMKEKGDIPEGYSVSREKKERFSLILESASTNQTSMYLCASSSGTGGSYEQYFGPGTRLTVT.

CDR3 amino acids: CASSEGGLVRGFF. DNA for the CDR3: TGTGCCAGCAGTGAGGGAGGGCTAGTGAGGGGGTTCTTC. The chain combines TRBV2 with TRBJ2-1; 7 nucleotides agree with TRBD2. V lost 3 bases to trimming and J lost 15 bases; unmatched junction nucleotides: 11. Germline loops: CDR1 SNHLY, CDR2 FYNNEI. The CDR3 sequence is 13 residues long.

The chain has TRBV5-1 and TRBJ2-1; TRBD2 matches at 8 bases. CDR3 size: 15 residues. Germline CDR1 and CDR2: SGHRS and YFSETQ. J lost 7 bases, V lost 0 bases, and 6 bases had no gene match. As DNA, the CDR3 is TGCGCCAGCAGCTTGGAACTAGCGGCAGTGAATGAGCAGTTCTTC. It encodes CASSLELAAVNEQFF.

The chain combines TRBV4-1 with TRBJ2-2, with a possible D match to TRBD1 (6 bases). This CDR3 comprises 16 residues. The germline CDR1 and CDR2 sequences are MGHRA and YSYEKL. Trimming stripped 2 bases from V and 4 bases from J, with 14 bases between. CDR3 coding DNA: TGCGCCAGCAGCCAACTGAAACAGGGCTTCACCGGGGAGCTGTTTTTT. It translates to CASSQLKQGFTGELFF.

This chain links TRBV6-1 with TRBJ1-2; 9 bases line up with TRBD1. V shed 6 bases and J 8 bases; nucleotides not matched to a gene: 10. The CDR3 extends over 14 amino acids. Germline V CDR1 and CDR2: MNHNS, SASEGT. Here the CDR3 DNA reads TGTGCCAGCAGGGATGGGACAGGGCGGATCGGCTACACCTTC. Protein: CASRDGTGRIGYTF.

The V and J genes are TRBV9 and TRBJ2-1; no definite D call. CDR1 is SGDLS, CDR2 YYNGEE, per germline. This CDR3 spans 14 amino acids. V was cut by 1 base and J by 0 bases, with 5 bases left in between. In DNA form, the CDR3 reads TGTGCCAGCAGCGTACGGAGCTCCTACAATGAGCAGTTCTTC. Translation gives CASSVRSSYNEQFF. Looking up the rest from reference TRBV9 and TRBJ2-1 gives the full variable domain: DSGVTQTPKHLITATGQRVTLRCSPRSGDLSVYWYQQSLDQGLQFLIQYYNGEERAKGNILERFSAQQFPDLHSELNLSSLELGDSALYFCASSVRSSYNEQFFGPGTRLTVL.

This clone was detected only once. The rearrangement joins TRBV9 to TRBJ2-5; weak D call: TRBD1 (6 bases). The CDR3 consists of 14 residues. Germline CDR1 is SGDLS and CDR2 is YYNGEE. Between the trimmed V and J ends, which lost 0 bases and 4 bases, there was a span of 10 bases. The CDR3 bases are TGTGCCAGCAGCGTAGAGGGGGTCGCAGAGACCCAGTACTTC. It specifies CASSVEGVAETQYF.

The chain is built from TRBV27 and TRBJ1-1, with 9 nucleotides matching TRBD1. Germline V gene sequence: CDR1 MNHEY, CDR2 SMNVEV (reference sequence). The CDR3 length is 13 residues. Unmatched junction bases numbered 2, after V lost 6 bases and J lost 3 bases. This CDR3 is CASRWDRDTEAFF. The CDR3 coding sequence is TGTGCCAGCAGGTGGGACAGGGACACTGAAGCTTTCTTT.

V gene TRBV6-1 combines with J gene TRBJ2-7; maybe TRBD1 (5 bases). In germline, CDR1 is MNHNS, CDR2 SASEGT. Trimming left V 7 bases short and J 3 bases short, with 13 bases between. This CDR3 contains 13 residues. The DNA of the CDR3 is TGTGCCAGCACCACAGGTCGTCGCTACGAGCAGTACTTC. It encodes CASTTGRRYEQYF.

This chain uses TRBV19 with TRBJ2-1; possible D gene TRBD2, 5 bases. The length of the CDR3 is 14 residues. Germline lookup yields CDR1 LNHDA and CDR2 SQIVND (reference sequence). V was clipped by 7 bases and J by 0 bases, with 10 bases between them. Here the CDR3 DNA reads TGTGCCAGTAACGGGGTAGGCTCCTACAATGAGCAGTTCTTC. Translated: CASNGVGSYNEQFF.

The chain combines TRBV7-9 with TRBJ2-3; the match to TRBD2 covers 15 bases. The germline CDR1 and CDR2 sequences are SEHNR and FQNEAQ (reference sequence). This CDR3 is 18 amino acids long. Germline trimming cut 0 bases from V and 4 bases from J; bases unmatched to any gene: 5. CDR3 nucleotides: TGTGCCAGCAGCTTAGCGCGGGGACTAGCGGGAGGAGCAGATACGCAGTATTTT. The encoded protein is CASSLARGLAGGADTQYF.

The rearrangement links TRBV18 to TRBJ2-7, with D tentatively TRBD1 (5 bases). Trimming removed 4 bases from V and 6 bases from J, with 13 bases in between. This CDR3 is built from 13 residues. Germline V CDR1 and CDR2: KGHSH, LQKENI. The DNA of the CDR3 is TGTGCCAGCTCACACTCCGACAGCCGCGAGCAGTACTTC. It translates to CASSHSDSREQYF.